This T cell receptor (beta chain) was documented in a study of T cells in localized non-small cell lung cancer. The CDR3 length is 13 residues. V shed 7 bases, J shed 8 bases, and the junction held 10 bases outside the gene matches. From germline, CDR1 is LNHDA and CDR2 SQIVND (reference sequence). The repertoire was sequenced with immunoSEQ multiplex PCR; TCRdb's copy has only in-frame clones and lacks some. The sample holds about 76,000 clones; around 85% are singletons and the top ten take approximately 1.2%. The J gene is TRBJ1-2, the V gene TRBV19; 7 bases map to TRBD1. This specimen was peripheral blood, taken before any cancer treatment. This TCR came from a female donor of 60 years or more with stage I lung adenocarcinoma. The CDR3 coding sequence is TGTGCCAGTATCAACACAGGGGCGGGAGGCTACACCTTC. Its translation is CASINTGAGGYTF.